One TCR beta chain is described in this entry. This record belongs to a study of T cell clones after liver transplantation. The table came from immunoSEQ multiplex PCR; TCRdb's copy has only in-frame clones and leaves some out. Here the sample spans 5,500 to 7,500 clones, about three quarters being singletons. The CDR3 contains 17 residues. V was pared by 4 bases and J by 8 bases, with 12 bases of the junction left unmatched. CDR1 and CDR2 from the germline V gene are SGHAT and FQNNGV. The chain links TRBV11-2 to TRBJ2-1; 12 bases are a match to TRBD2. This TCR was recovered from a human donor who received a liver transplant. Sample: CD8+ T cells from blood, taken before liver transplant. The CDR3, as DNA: TGTGCCAGCAGCTCACATGACCTAGCGGGGGGGCCCGATGAGCAGTTCTTC. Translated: CASSSHDLAGGPDEQFF.